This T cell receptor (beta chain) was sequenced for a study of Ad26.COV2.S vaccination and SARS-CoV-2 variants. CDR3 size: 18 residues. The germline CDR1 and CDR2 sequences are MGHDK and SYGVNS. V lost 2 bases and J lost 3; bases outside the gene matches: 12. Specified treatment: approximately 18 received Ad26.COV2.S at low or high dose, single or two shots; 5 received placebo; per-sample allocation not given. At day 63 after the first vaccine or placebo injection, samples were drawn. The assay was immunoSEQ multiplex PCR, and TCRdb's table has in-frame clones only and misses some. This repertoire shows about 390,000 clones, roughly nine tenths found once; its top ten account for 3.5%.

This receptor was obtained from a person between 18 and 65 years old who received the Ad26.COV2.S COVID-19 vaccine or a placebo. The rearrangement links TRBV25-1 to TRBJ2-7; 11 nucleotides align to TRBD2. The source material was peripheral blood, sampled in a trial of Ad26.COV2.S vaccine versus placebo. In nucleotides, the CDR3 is TGTGCCAGCAGTGAACCCTCTTTGACTAGCGGGACGAACTACGAGCAGTACTTC. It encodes CASSEPSLTSGTNYEQYF.